This TCR beta chain was captured by sequencing in a study of Graves' ophthalmopathy and Graves' hyperthyroidism. Only newly diagnosed hyperthyroidism patients aged 18 to 65, with under 2 months' duration, were enrolled. Diagnosis used clinical symptoms, serum thyroxine, TRAb, thyroid ultrasound and orbital computed tomography. Study findings and constraints: Progression of ophthalmopathy was predicted by the model with roughly 68% sensitivity and just under 75% specificity.

The V end lost 2 bases, the J end lost 3 bases, and 16 bases lay between the germline ends. Germline CDR1 reads DFQATT; CDR2 reads SNEGSKA (reference sequence). This CDR3 contains 15 residues. Amplifying from RNA transcripts, the study obtained TCR beta CDR3 regions. Investigators did first-round RT-PCR with HTBI primers, then second-round multiplex PCR. TCRdb processed the multiplex PCR reads anew with MiXCR; each CDR3 protein has one entry. The sample carries around 1,200,000 distinct CDR3 sequences, about 35% recorded once. In regard to this clonotype: Antigen unknown.

The receptor was isolated from an adult man with Graves' hyperthyroidism. The chain links TRBV20-1 to TRBJ1-2; TRBD1 might be the D (6 bases). Sequencing was done on a sample of peripheral blood or thyroid tissue (not recorded which). The CDR3 sequence is CSARPPSGTYYGYTF. The CDR3 DNA sequence: TGCAGTGCTAGACCACCGTCCGGGACATACTATGGCTACACCTTC.